This T cell receptor beta chain came from a study of regulatory T cells in long-lasting Graves disease. Study context: Persistent Graves' disease denoted over 5 years of antithyroid drugs plus positive TSH receptor antibodies. The study's findings and limits: Compared with new cases, persistent Graves' patients showed reduced TCR diversity. Sample size was small, which may have lowered accuracy. It was in persistent disease that TRBV28, TRBJ1-2 and TRBJ2-5 were favored.

The time point was: persistent/refractory GD, antithyroid drugs over 5 years with positive TRAb. The TCR library used RNA extracted from PBMCs. This clonotype was observed at least ten times. Its antigen is unknown. The V gene end was trimmed by 5 bases and the J gene end by 5 bases; junction bases not matched to a gene: 2. Germline V gives CDR1 MDHEN, CDR2 SYDVKM. The CDR3 is made up of 12 amino acids. In building TCR beta libraries, iRepertoire HTBI primers were used together with Arm-PCR of CDR3 regions. TCRdb analysed the multiplex PCR reads with MiXCR anew, one entry per CDR3 protein. The sample lists approximately 400,000 distinct CDR3 sequences; less than 25% were seen once.

This rearrangement joins TRBV28 to TRBJ2-5; 7 bases fit TRBD2. This receptor was obtained from a female donor with Graves disease. The sample in question was peripheral blood mononuclear cells (PBMCs), obtained when the disease was refractory, from a patient treated with antithyroid drugs. CDR3 sequence (DNA): TGTGCCAGCAGTGGACTAGTGGAGACCCAGTACTTC. It encodes CASSGLVETQYF.